This is a list of T cell receptor beta chains from one sample in a study of T cell responses to AZD1222 COVID-19 vaccine. Here immunoSEQ multiplex PCR was the method, and the copy in TCRdb shows in-frame clones only, minus some. Here the sample spans tens of thousands of clones, 90% to 95% being singletons. Specimen: peripheral blood, collected on day 0 of AZD1222 vaccination. The receptors derive from an adult in good health. The CDR3 runs from the conserved cysteine through the conserved F or W. The order of the fields is V gene, J gene, clone size, D gene, CDR3 DNA, CDR3 protein. A D gene is named only where the DNA matches it firmly. Not all rows give a size; the values are once, few, many and, for expanded clones, a class.

TRBV6-6	TRBJ2-7	NA	NA	TGTGCCAGCAGTTATCAGGGGTCCTACGAGCAGTACTTC	CASSYQGSYEQYF
TRBV7-9	TRBJ1-1	few	NA	TGTGCCAGCAGCTTGGATACAAACACTGAAGCTTTCTTT	CASSLDTNTEAFF
TRBV18	TRBJ2-7	NA	TRBD1	TGTGCCAGCTCACCAATCCCAGGGGGCGGCGAGCAGTACTTC	CASSPIPGGGEQYF
TRBV19	TRBJ2-1	NA	TRBD1	TGTGCCAGTAGTATCGCCGGGACAGACGTTGTTGATGAGCAGTTCTTC	CASSIAGTDVVDEQFF
TRBV9	TRBJ2-6	NA	TRBD1	TGTGCCAGCAGCCAGGGACAGGGATCTGGGGCCAACGTCCTGACTTTC	CASSQGQGSGANVLTF
TRBV5-1	TRBJ2-2	once	NA	TGCGCCAGCAGCAAAAATCCGCAAGAACCCGGGGAGCTGTTTTTT	CASSKNPQEPGELFF
TRBV28	TRBJ2-1	NA	NA	TGTGCCAGCAGGGGGCCGAGGTCCTACAATGAGCAGTTCTTC	CASRGPRSYNEQFF
TRBV27	TRBJ1-5	NA	NA	TGTGCCAGCAGTTTAGGTGGGGGTAAGCGGCCCCAGCATTTT	CASSLGGGKRPQHF
TRBV4-2	TRBJ2-7	once	TRBD2	TGTGCCAGCAGTGTAGCGGGGGACGACGGCTACGAGCAGTACTTC	CASSVAGDDGYEQYF
TRBV5-6	TRBJ1-1	NA	TRBD1	TGTGCCAGCAGCTTCGAAAACAGGGGAACAAGTGAAGCTTTCTTT	CASSFENRGTSEAFF
TRBV15	TRBJ2-3	NA	TRBD2	TGTGCCACCAGCAGAGATCTCGGAGCGGGGGCTATTACCTCTAGCACAGATACGCAGTATTTT	CATSRDLGAGAITSSTDTQYF
TRBV4-3	TRBJ1-5	NA	TRBD1	TGCGCCAGCAGCCAAGATCGGACAGGGACCCTGCCCCAGCATTTT	CASSQDRTGTLPQHF
TRBV30	TRBJ2-1	NA	NA	TGTGCCTGGAGGGGGGCCCGAACGACAATGGGATACAATGAGCAGTTCTTC	CAWRGARTTMGYNEQFF
TRBV7-2	TRBJ2-1	NA	NA	TGTGCCAGCAGCTTATGGAGGGCTGAGCAGTTCTTC	CASSLWRAEQFF
TRBV27	TRBJ1-2	NA	TRBD1	TGTGCCAGCAGTTGGACAGGGGGAAGGTATGGCTACACCTTC	CASSWTGGRYGYTF
TRBV10-3	TRBJ1-1	NA	TRBD1	TGTGCCACCCGAACTCAGGGGGGCACTGAAGCTTTCTTT	CATRTQGGTEAFF
TRBV3-1/TRBV3-2	TRBJ2-3	NA	TRBD2	TGTGCCAGCAGCCAAATAGCGGGGGGGCTGACAGATACGCAGTATTTT	CASSQIAGGLTDTQYF
TRBV6-5	TRBJ1-5	few	TRBD1	TGTGCCAGCAGGAAGGACAGGGTGACAAATCAGCCCCAGCATTTT	CASRKDRVTNQPQHF
TRBV5-5	TRBJ1-6	NA	TRBD1	TGTGCCAGCAGCCTACAGGGGTGGAATTCACCCCTCCACTTT	CASSLQGWNSPLHF
TRBV11-2	TRBJ2-7	NA	NA	TGTGCCAGCAGCTTAAGCCAGTTAACCTACGAGCAGTACTTC	CASSLSQLTYEQYF
TRBV20-1	TRBJ1-2	NA	NA	TGCAGTGCTAGTCGGGAAACCCTCGGCTATGGCTACACCTTC	CSASRETLGYGYTF
TRBV27	TRBJ1-2	NA	NA	TGTGCCAGCACCTACCGGGGGGCGTCCAGTGGCTACACCTTC	CASTYRGASSGYTF
TRBV12-3/TRBV12-4	TRBJ2-3	once	NA	TGTGCCAGCGGCCCGTTTGGAGATACGCAGTATTTT	CASGPFGDTQYF
TRBV5-1	TRBJ2-7	once	TRBD2	TGCGCCAGCAGCTTGGAGGCTAGCGGGTTTCGCGAGCAGTACTTC	CASSLEASGFREQYF
TRBV7-2	TRBJ2-7	NA	TRBD1	TGTGCCAGCACCCTCGGACAGGGGAGGTACGAGCAGTACTTC	CASTLGQGRYEQYF
TRBV28	TRBJ2-7	NA	NA	TGTGCCAGCGATTCAAAGACCTACGAGCAGTACTTC	CASDSKTYEQYF
TRBV18	TRBJ1-2	NA	NA	TGTGCCAGCTCACCACCGGATTACAGGGTCTATGGCTACACCTTC	CASSPPDYRVYGYTF
TRBV10-2	TRBJ2-7	NA	NA	TGCGCCACTGTGACAGATTCCTACGAGCAGTACTTC	CATVTDSYEQYF
TRBV19	TRBJ2-7	NA	NA	TGTGCCAGTAGTGGCGGCCTCTCCTACGAGCAGTACTTC	CASSGGLSYEQYF
TRBV11-3	TRBJ2-1	NA	TRBD2	TGTGCCAGCAGCTTAGATAGTAGCGGGGGTGAGCAGTTCTTC	CASSLDSSGGEQFF
TRBV24-1	TRBJ2-5	NA	NA	TGTGCCACCAGTGTCCCCCGGGGGAGCGTTGAGACCCAGTACTTC	CATSVPRGSVETQYF
TRBV18	TRBJ1-2	NA	NA	TGTGCCAGCTCACCCGAGGCAGACGCTAACTATGGCTACACCTTC	CASSPEADANYGYTF
TRBV28	TRBJ1-2	NA	NA	TGTGCCAGCAGCCCGGACGGACCCTATGGCTACACCTTC	CASSPDGPYGYTF
TRBV20-1	TRBJ2-2	NA	NA	TGCAGCGACCCCAACACCGGGGAGCTGTTTTTT	CSDPNTGELFF
TRBV6-5	TRBJ1-3	NA	TRBD1	TGTGCCAGCAGCCGGACAGGGCGAGGAAACACCATATATTTT	CASSRTGRGNTIYF
TRBV9	TRBJ1-5	NA	NA	TGTGCCAGCAGCGTCCTGGGGGGCGGCCAGCCCCAGCATTTT	CASSVLGGGQPQHF
TRBV7-4	TRBJ2-7	NA	TRBD1	TGTGCCAGCAGCTTTGGACAGGGGGGAGCCTACGAGCAGTACTTC	CASSFGQGGAYEQYF
TRBV27	TRBJ2-3	NA	NA	TGTGCCAGCAGTTTATCGAAGACCCCAGATACGCAGTATTTT	CASSLSKTPDTQYF
TRBV5-1	TRBJ1-1	NA	TRBD1	TGCGCCAGCAGCGTGGACAGGATGAACACTGAAGCTTTCTTT	CASSVDRMNTEAFF
TRBV9	TRBJ1-1	NA	NA	TGTGCCAGCAGCGTAGAATCAGGGACCCAGAACACTGAAGCTTTCTTT	CASSVESGTQNTEAFF
TRBV11-2	TRBJ1-1	NA	NA	TGTGCCAGCAGCTCGAAAGCCTCGACTGCCATGAACACTGAAGCTTTCTTT	CASSSKASTAMNTEAFF
TRBV19	TRBJ1-3	NA	NA	TGTGCCAGCAGGTCCGACGGAAACACCATATATTTT	CASRSDGNTIYF
TRBV28	TRBJ1-1	NA	NA	TGTGCCAGCAGTTTATCGGCCAGGGCAGCTTTCTTT	CASSLSARAAFF
TRBV12-3/TRBV12-4	TRBJ1-5	NA	NA	TGTGCCAGCAGTTACAGCAACAATCAGCCCCAGCATTTT	CASSYSNNQPQHF